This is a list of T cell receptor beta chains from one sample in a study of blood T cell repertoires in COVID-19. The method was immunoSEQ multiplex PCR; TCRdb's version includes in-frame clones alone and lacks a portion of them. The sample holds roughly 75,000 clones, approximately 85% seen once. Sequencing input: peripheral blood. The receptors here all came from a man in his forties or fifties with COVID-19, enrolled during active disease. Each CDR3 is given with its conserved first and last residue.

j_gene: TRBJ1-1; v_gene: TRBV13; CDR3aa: CASSLYRQGTVITEAFF
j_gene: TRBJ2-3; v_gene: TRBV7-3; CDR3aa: CASSSGLAGTKDTQYF
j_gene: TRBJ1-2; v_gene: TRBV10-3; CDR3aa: CAIRGGNYGYTF
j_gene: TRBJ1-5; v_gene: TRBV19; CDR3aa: CASRTGGYSNQPQHF
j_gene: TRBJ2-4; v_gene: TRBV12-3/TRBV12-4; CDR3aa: CASITDLGGVQYF
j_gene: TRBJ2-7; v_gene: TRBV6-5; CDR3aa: CASSRIGLAAYEQYF
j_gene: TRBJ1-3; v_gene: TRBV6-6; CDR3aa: CASSPPQGPGNTIYF
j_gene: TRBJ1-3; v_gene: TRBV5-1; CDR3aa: CASAILPRTEASSGNTIYF
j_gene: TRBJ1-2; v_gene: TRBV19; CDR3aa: CASTAADLNYGYTF
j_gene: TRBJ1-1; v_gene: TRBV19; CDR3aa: CASSSARGSTEAFF
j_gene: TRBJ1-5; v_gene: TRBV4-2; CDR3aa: CASSQSTGGYNQPQHF
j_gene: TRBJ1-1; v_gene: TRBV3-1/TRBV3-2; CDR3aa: CASSQGLGTAEAFF
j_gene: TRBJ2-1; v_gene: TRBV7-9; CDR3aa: CASSVTYNEQFF
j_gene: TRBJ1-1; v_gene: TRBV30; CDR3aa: CAQVPGDRTEAFF
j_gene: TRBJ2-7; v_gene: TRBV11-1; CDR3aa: CASSLGQTYEQYF
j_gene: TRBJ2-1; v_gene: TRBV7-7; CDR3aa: CASSPLAGVNGEQFF
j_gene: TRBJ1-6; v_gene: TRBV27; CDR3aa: CASRTGNSPLHF
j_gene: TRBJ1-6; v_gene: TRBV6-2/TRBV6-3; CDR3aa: CASSNGEDIRFTLHF
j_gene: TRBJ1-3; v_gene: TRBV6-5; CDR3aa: CASRTRGSGNTIYF
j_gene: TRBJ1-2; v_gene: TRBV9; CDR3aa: CASSVARQGATYGYTF
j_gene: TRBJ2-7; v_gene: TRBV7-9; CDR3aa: CASSLQGVEQYF
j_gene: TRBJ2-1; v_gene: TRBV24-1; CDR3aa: CATSDPRTGGSSYNEQFF
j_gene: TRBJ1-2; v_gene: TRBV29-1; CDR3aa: CSAEFRDNFNYGYTF